The 12 T cell receptor beta chains presented below share a single source sample, sequenced in a study of cytomegalovirus exposure and HLA in healthy donors. Researchers ran the PCR with 60 Vbeta and 13 Jbeta primers. Sequencing was performed with immunoSEQ multiplex PCR; in TCRdb, only in-frame clones are kept and a portion is missing. Here the sample spans 150,000 to 200,000 clones, 70% to 85% being singletons. The sequenced sample consisted of PBMCs. Every receptor here comes from a man aged 35-49 years in good health and CMV-seronegative.

The rearrangement joins TRBV5-1 to TRBJ2-5; the match to TRBD2 covers 8 bases. The CDR3 runs to 13 residues. V was clipped by 3 bases and J by 3 bases; unmatched bases: 1. CDR1 SGHRS and CDR2 YFSETQ come from the germline V gene. CDR3 in DNA: TGCGCCAGCAGCTCAGCGGGAGAAGAGACCCAGTACTTC. Protein product: CASSSAGEETQYF.

The chain carries TRBV6-1 and TRBJ2-1; a weak D match, TRBD2 (5 bases). CDR3 length: 14 residues. Germline V gene sequence: CDR1 MNHNS, CDR2 SASEGT. With 7 bases removed from V and 7 bases from J, the gap between germline ends came to 17 bases. The CDR3 sequence: CASTTLTGVNEQFF. The CDR3, as DNA: TGTGCCAGCACCACCTTGACCGGGGTGAATGAGCAGTTCTTC.

The chain recombines TRBV11-2 with TRBJ2-5, with 11 bases identical to TRBD1. J lost 7 bases, V lost 3 bases, and 10 bases had no gene match. The germline gives CDR1 SGHAT, CDR2 FQNNGV. CDR3 length equals 16 residues. Here the CDR3 DNA reads TGTGCCAGCAGCTTCTTTGTGGGACAGGGGGACTGGACCCAGTACTTC. The encoded protein is CASSFFVGQGDWTQYF.

V usage is TRBV9 and J usage is TRBJ2-2, with 9 bases that match TRBD2. The CDR3 runs to 17 residues. Germline CDR1 and CDR2: SGDLS and YYNGEE. V trimming: 2 bases; J trimming: 0 bases; junction bases outside the gene matches: 5. The CDR3 is CASSVTSGVANTGELFF. In DNA, the CDR3 is TGTGCCAGCAGCGTGACTAGCGGCGTCGCGAACACCGGGGAGCTGTTTTTT.

The chain recombines TRBV7-9 with TRBJ1-2, with 10 bases aligning to TRBD1. V lost 4 bases and J lost 4; bases outside the gene matches: 6. The CDR3 loop spans 15 amino acids. Germline V CDR1 and CDR2: SEHNR, FQNEAQ (reference sequence). CDR3: CASSSRQGAGYGYTF. The CDR3 DNA reads TGTGCCAGCAGCTCTAGACAGGGGGCCGGCTATGGCTACACCTTC.

This clone appeared a few times. The chain joins TRBV5-1 to TRBJ2-7; D might be TRBD2 (5 bases). This CDR3 contains 13 residues. Germline loops: CDR1 SGHRS, CDR2 YFSETQ. The V and J ends lost 0 bases and 6 bases respectively, with 10 bases between them. The CDR3 bases are TGCGCCAGCAGCTTGGCCCCCCGGGGCGAGCAGTACTTC. As protein: CASSLAPRGEQYF.

The rearrangement joins TRBV6-5 to TRBJ1-2, with no clear D. The CDR3 spans 14 residues. The germline V gene has CDR1 MNHEY and CDR2 SVGAGI. Trimming left V 6 bases short and J 8 bases short, with 19 bases between. The CDR3, as DNA: TGTGCCAGCAGGGTTACTCAACCGGGGAGCGGCTACACCTTC. Translation gives CASRVTQPGSGYTF.

The J gene is TRBJ2-3, the V gene TRBV6-5, with 12 bases lining up with TRBD2. This CDR3 contains 16 residues. The V and J ends lost 4 bases and 3 bases, in that order; junction bases with no gene match: 5. Germline V CDR1 and CDR2: MNHEY, SVGAGI. CDR3 in amino acids: CASSSTSGRGTDTQYF. The DNA for the CDR3 is TGTGCCAGCAGTTCGACTAGCGGGAGAGGAACAGATACGCAGTATTTT.

This chain links TRBV9 with TRBJ1-2; a weak D match, TRBD1 (6 bases). V was pared by 2 bases and J by 6 bases, with 14 bases between. Looked up from germline, CDR1 is SGDLS and CDR2 is YYNGEE. The CDR3 loop spans 14 amino acids. The CDR3 DNA reads as TGTGCCAGCAGCGTTGACGGGACAAGAGATGGCTACACCTTC. It yields the protein CASSVDGTRDGYTF.

The gene calls are TRBV30 and TRBJ2-2; TRBD2 matches 7 bases. This CDR3 region has 14 residues. The ends lost 3 bases at V and 0 bases at J; junction bases unmatched: 1. The germline V gene encodes CDR1 GTSNPN and CDR2 SVGIG (reference sequence). Written as DNA, the CDR3 is TGTGCCTGGAGCGGGACTACGAACACCGGGGAGCTGTTTTTT. Its protein is CAWSGTTNTGELFF.

This clone occurred once. Compared with germline, one end of the junction differs, possibly owing to a read error. V is TRBV5-1 and J is TRBJ2-4; D is perhaps TRBD2 (6 bases). This CDR3 is built from 17 residues. The germline V gene encodes CDR1 SGHRS and CDR2 YFSETQ. CDR3 region: CASSLDLATGAKNSQYF. As DNA, the CDR3 is TGCGCCAGCAGCTTGGATCTAGCGACGGGAGCCAAAAACAGTCAGTACTTC. The full variable domain, in which reference TRBV5-1 and TRBJ2-4 provide the parts outside the CDR3, is KAGVTQTPRYLIKTRGQQVTLSCSPISGHRSVSWYQQTPGQGLQFLFEYFSETQRNKGNFPGRFSGRQFSNSRSEMNVSTLELGDSALYLCASSLDLATGAKNSQYFGAGTRLSVL.

V usage is TRBV4-1 and J usage is TRBJ1-4; D is uncertain. The CDR3 is made up of 15 amino acids. The germline V gene has CDR1 MGHRA and CDR2 YSYEKL. V was shortened by 4 bases and J by 3 bases, with 12 bases between the two germline ends. The CDR3 reads CASSPPVGANEKLFF. CDR3 DNA sequence: TGCGCCAGCAGCCCACCGGTGGGAGCTAATGAAAAACTGTTTTTT.